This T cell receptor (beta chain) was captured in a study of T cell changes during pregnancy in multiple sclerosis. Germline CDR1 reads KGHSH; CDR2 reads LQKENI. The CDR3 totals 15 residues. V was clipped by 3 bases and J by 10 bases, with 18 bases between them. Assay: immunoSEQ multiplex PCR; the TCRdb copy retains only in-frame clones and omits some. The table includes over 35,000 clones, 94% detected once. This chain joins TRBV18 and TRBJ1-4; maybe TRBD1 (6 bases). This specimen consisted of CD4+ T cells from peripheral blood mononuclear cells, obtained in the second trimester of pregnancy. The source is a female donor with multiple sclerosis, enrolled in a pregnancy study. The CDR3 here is CASSPLSGTKGKLFF. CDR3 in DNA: TGTGCCAGCTCACCTCTCTCCGGGACAAAGGGAAAACTGTTTTTT.